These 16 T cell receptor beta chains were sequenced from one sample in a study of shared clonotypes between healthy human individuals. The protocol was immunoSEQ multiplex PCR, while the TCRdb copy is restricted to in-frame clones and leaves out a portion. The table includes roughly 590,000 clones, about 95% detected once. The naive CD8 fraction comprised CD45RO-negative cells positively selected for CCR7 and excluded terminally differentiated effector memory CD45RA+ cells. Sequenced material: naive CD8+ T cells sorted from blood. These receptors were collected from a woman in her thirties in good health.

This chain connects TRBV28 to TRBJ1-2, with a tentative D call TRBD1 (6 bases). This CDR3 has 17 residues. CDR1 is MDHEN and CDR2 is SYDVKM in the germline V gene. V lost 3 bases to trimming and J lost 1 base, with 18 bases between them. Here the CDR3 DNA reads TGTGCCAGCAGTTTGCCCGCCGGGGGCTGGGGTAACTATGGCTACACCTTC. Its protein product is CASSLPAGGWGNYGYTF.

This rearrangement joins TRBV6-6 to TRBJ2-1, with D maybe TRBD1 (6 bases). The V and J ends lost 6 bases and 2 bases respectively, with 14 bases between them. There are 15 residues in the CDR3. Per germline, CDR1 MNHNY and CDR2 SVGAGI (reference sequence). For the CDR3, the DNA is TGTGCCAGCAGGCCGGACAGTTATACCTACAATGAGCAGTTCTTC. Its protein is CASRPDSYTYNEQFF.

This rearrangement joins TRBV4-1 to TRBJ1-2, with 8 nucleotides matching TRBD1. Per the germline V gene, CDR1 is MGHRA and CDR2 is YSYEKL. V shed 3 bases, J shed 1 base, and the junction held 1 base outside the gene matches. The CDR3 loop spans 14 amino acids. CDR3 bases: TGCGCCAGCAGCCAGGGACAGGTTAACTATGGCTACACCTTC. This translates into CASSQGQVNYGYTF.

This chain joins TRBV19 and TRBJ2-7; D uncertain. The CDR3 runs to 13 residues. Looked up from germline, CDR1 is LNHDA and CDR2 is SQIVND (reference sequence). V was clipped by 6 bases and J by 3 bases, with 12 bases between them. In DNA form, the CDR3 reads TGTGCCAGTAGCCTCGTTGATGGCTACGAGCAGTACTTC. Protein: CASSLVDGYEQYF.

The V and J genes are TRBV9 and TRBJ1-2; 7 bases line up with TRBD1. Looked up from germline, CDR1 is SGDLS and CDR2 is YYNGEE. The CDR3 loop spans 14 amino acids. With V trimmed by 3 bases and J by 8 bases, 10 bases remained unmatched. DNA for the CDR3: TGTGCCAGCAGCGACCCAGGAGGGGGCTTGGGCTACACCTTC. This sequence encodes CASSDPGGGLGYTF. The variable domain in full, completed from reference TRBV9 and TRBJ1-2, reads DSGVTQTPKHLITATGQRVTLRCSPRSGDLSVYWYQQSLDQGLQFLIQYYNGEERAKGNILERFSAQQFPDLHSELNLSSLELGDSALYFCASSDPGGGLGYTFGSGTRLTVV.

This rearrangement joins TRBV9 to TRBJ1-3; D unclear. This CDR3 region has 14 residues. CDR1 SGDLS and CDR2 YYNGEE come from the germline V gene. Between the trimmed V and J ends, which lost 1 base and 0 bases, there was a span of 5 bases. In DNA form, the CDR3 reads TGTGCCAGCAGCGTATCAGGCTCTGGAAACACCATATATTTT. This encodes CASSVSGSGNTIYF.

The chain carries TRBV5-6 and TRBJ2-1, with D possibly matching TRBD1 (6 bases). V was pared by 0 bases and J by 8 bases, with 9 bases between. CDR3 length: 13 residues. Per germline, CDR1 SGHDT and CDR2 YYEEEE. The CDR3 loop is CASSLARGYEQFF. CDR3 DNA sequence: TGTGCCAGCAGCTTGGCCAGGGGCTATGAGCAGTTCTTC.

Here the CDR3 reads CASSWGSGNYEQYF. For the CDR3, the DNA is TGTGCCAGCAGCTGGGGGTCGGGAAACTACGAGCAGTACTTC. V is TRBV5-6 and J is TRBJ2-7, with D possibly called TRBD1 or TRBD2 (5 bases each). Germline-derived CDR1 and CDR2 are SGHDT and YYEEEE. Trimming stripped 3 bases from V and 3 bases from J, with 13 bases between. The CDR3 covers 14 residues.

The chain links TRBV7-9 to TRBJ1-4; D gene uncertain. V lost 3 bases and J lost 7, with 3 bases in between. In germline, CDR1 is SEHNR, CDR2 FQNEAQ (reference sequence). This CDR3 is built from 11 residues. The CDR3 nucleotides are TGTGCCAGCAGCTTGAGTGAAAAACTGTTTTTT. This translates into CASSLSEKLFF.

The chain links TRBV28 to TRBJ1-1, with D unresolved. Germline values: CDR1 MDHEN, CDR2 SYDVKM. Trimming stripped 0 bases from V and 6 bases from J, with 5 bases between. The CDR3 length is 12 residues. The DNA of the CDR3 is TGTGCCAGCAGTTTATGGTCAGCTGAAGCTTTCTTT. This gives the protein CASSLWSAEAFF. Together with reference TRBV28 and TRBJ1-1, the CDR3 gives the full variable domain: DVKVTQSSRYLVKRTGEKVFLECVQDMDHENMFWYRQDPGLGLRLIYFSYDVKMKEKGDIPEGYSVSREKKERFSLILESASTNQTSMYLCASSLWSAEAFFGQGTRLTVV.

As DNA, the CDR3 is TGTGCCAGCAGTCCCGGACTAGCGACCGAAGAGACCCAGTACTTC. Amino acid sequence: CASSPGLATEETQYF. The chain employs TRBV7-6 and TRBJ2-5; 9 bases line up with TRBD2. The junction had 8 bases not matched to a gene; V was cut back by 6 bases and J by 3 bases. Germline assignment: CDR1 SGHVS and CDR2 FNYEAQ. This CDR3 is built from 15 residues.

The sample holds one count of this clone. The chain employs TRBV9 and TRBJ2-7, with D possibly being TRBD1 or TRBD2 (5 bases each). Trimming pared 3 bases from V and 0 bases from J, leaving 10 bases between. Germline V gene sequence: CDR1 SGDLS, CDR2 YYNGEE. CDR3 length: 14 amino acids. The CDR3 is CASSAEGSSYEQYF. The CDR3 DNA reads TGTGCCAGCAGCGCCGAGGGGAGCTCCTACGAGCAGTACTTC.

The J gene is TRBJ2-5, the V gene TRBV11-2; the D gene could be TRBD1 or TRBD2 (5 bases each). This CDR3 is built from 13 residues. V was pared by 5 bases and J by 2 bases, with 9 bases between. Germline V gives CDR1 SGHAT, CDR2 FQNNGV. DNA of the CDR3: TGTGCCAGCAGCCAGGGACCGCAAGAGACCCAGTACTTC. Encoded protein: CASSQGPQETQYF.

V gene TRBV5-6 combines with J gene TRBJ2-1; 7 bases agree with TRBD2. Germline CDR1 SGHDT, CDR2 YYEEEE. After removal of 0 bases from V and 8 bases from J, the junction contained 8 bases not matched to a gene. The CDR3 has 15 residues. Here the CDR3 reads CASSLALAPSDEQFF. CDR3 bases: TGTGCCAGCAGCTTGGCACTAGCGCCTTCGGATGAGCAGTTCTTC.

The CDR3: CATSRTDGGGEQYF. The CDR3 DNA is TGTGCCACCAGCAGGACGGACGGTGGTGGCGAGCAGTACTTC. The chain couples TRBV15 to TRBJ2-7; D is uncertain. Germline V CDR1 and CDR2: LNHNV, YYDKDF (reference sequence). V was cut by 3 bases and J by 6 bases, with 15 bases left in between. This CDR3 region has 14 residues.

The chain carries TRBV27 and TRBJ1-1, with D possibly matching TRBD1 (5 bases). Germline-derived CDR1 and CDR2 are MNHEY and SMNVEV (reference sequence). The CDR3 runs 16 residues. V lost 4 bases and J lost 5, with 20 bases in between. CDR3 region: CASSSMGWGGVTEAFF. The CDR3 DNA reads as TGTGCCAGCAGTTCAATGGGCTGGGGGGGAGTTACTGAAGCTTTCTTT.